Below are 30 T cell receptor beta chains sequenced from a single sample in a study of molecular identifiers for immune sequencing clone quantification. MiXCR was run by TCRdb on the PCR reads, yielding one entry per CDR3 protein. This table has approximately 320,000 distinct CDR3 sequences, roughly a quarter appearing once. Specimen: naive CD8+ T cells from blood, with Jurkat cell RNA spiked in. Subset given: FACS-sorted CD8+CD4-CCR7+CD45RA+ naive T cells. These receptors were collected from a human donor in good health. Some libraries in this study had Jurkat cell RNA spiked in.

This clonotype has more than one count but fewer than ten. This may arise from a read error, as a much more abundant clone is one base away. This chain connects TRBV29-1 to TRBJ2-5, with a tentative D call TRBD2 (5 bases). The CDR3 sequence is 15 residues long. V shed 0 bases and J shed 7 bases, with 18 bases lying between them. The germline V gene has CDR1 SQVTM and CDR2 ANQGSEA. Written as DNA, the CDR3 is TGCAGCGTTGAAGATGCTAGGGAGACCACAGCGACCCAGTACTTC. As protein: CSVEDARETTATQYF.

This clonotype was recorded a few times. The chain combines TRBV3-1 with TRBJ2-3; D uncertain. Per the germline V gene, CDR1 is LGHDT and CDR2 is YNNKEL (reference sequence). The ends were cut back, 1 base at V and 0 bases at J, with 5 bases in the middle. This CDR3 has 14 residues. CDR3 residues: CASSQGISTDTQYF. DNA for the CDR3: TGTGCCAGCAGCCAAGGGATTAGCACAGATACGCAGTATTTT.

The chain recombines TRBV6-6 with TRBJ1-6, with TRBD1 matching over 7 bases. Unmatched junction bases numbered 12, after V lost 6 bases and J lost 7 bases. CDR1 and CDR2 (germline): MNHNY, SVGAGI (reference sequence). The CDR3 length is 16 residues. CDR3 DNA: TGTGCCAGCAGCCACTTTGACAGGGAGAAGAATTCACCCCTCCACTTT. It codes for CASSHFDREKNSPLHF.

This clonotype was counted ten times or more. The chain combines TRBV20-1 with TRBJ2-7; D is unclear. CDR1 DFQATT and CDR2 SNEGSKA come from the germline V gene (reference sequence). V dropped 5 bases and J dropped 0 bases, with 11 bases sitting between them. The CDR3 totals 13 residues. For the CDR3, the DNA is TGCAGTGCTTCGGACCGACGCTCCTACGAGCAGTACTTC. Protein sequence: CSASDRRSYEQYF.

This clonotype was seen a handful of times. The CDR3 sequence is CASSQDPSGGASDTQYF. The CDR3 coding sequence is TGCGCCAGCAGCCAAGATCCTAGCGGGGGGGCTTCAGATACGCAGTATTTT. This sequence joins TRBV4-3 and TRBJ2-3, with TRBD2 matching over 12 bases. V shed 0 bases, J shed 4 bases, and the junction held 5 bases outside the gene matches. The CDR3 length is 17 residues. The V gene's germline CDR1 is LGHNA and CDR2 YSLEER.

The chain links TRBV7-9 to TRBJ2-1; 7 nucleotides line up with TRBD1. CDR3 length equals 16 residues. Germline CDR1 SEHNR, CDR2 FQNEAQ (reference sequence). J lost 4 bases, V lost 5 bases, and 11 bases had no gene match. The CDR3 DNA reads as TGTGCCAGCAGCCATGCCACCGGGACAGTGTACAATGAGCAGTTCTTC. It is translated as CASSHATGTVYNEQFF.

This clonotype was counted only a few times. This rearrangement joins TRBV6-7 to TRBJ2-1; 8 bases are shared with TRBD2. TRBV6-7 is an ORF for which the function is uncertain. The CDR3 length is 18 residues. V gave up 6 bases and J gave up 0 bases; unmatched junction bases: 13. CDR3: CASSRHRTGTSSYNEQFF. The CDR3 nucleotides are TGTGCCAGCAGCCGCCACAGGACCGGGACTAGCTCCTACAATGAGCAGTTCTTC.

This clonotype was recorded many times. The chain uses TRBV6-2 or TRBV6-3 and TRBJ1-5; no clear D gene. The CDR3 contains 15 residues. Trimming took 4 bases from V and 2 from J, leaving 12 bases between them. Germline-derived CDR1 and CDR2 are MNHEY and SVGEGT. CDR3 nucleotides: TGTGCCAGCAGTTCCTCGTTCCGCGGCAATCAGCCCCAGCATTTT. It is translated as CASSSSFRGNQPQHF.

Worth noting for this clonotype: This may be a read error: a much more frequent sequence differs by one nucleotide. The chain employs TRBV28 and TRBJ2-3; TRBD1 matches at 12 bases. Germline V lookup: CDR1 MDHEN, CDR2 SYDVKM. CDR3 length equals 16 residues. CDR3 loop: CASSDLGQGAGDSQYF. In nucleotides, the CDR3 is TGTGCCAGCAGTGACCTGGGACAGGGGGCCGGAGATTCGCAGTATTTT.

This clonotype was counted ten times or more. This chain joins TRBV29-1 and TRBJ1-1; D not certain. The length of the CDR3 is 10 residues. Germline V CDR1 and CDR2: SQVTM, ANQGSEA. V lost 4 bases, J lost 5 bases, and 5 bases lay in between. The CDR3 region is CSVVGTEAFF. CDR3 coding DNA: TGCAGCGTTGTAGGGACTGAAGCTTTCTTT.

The chain has TRBV4-1 and TRBJ1-5; the D is unclear. The germline V gene has CDR1 MGHRA and CDR2 YSYEKL. V was shortened by 4 bases and J by 4 bases, with 14 bases between the two germline ends. This CDR3 has 15 residues. Here the CDR3 reads CASSLDRGQNQPQHF. The CDR3 region has the DNA TGCGCCAGCAGCCTAGATCGCGGCCAAAATCAGCCCCAGCATTTT.

About this clonotype itself: The junction departs from the called germline gene at one end, perhaps through a read error. The chain links TRBV12-3 or TRBV12-4 to TRBJ2-5; TRBD2 matches at 9 bases. This CDR3 spans 14 amino acids. CDR3 nucleotide sequence: TGTGCCGGCAGTTCCCCCGGGACTAGCTCGTCCCAGTACTTC. This codes for CAGSSPGTSSSQYF.

This clonotype was detected many times. This chain joins TRBV29-1 and TRBJ2-3; perhaps D is TRBD1 or TRBD2 (5 bases each). CDR3 length: 18 amino acids. CDR1 and CDR2 (germline): SQVTM, ANQGSEA. Trimming left V 7 bases short and J 7 bases short, with 33 bases between. The DNA of the CDR3 is TGCAGCGGTGCGAGAGGGTGGACCGACACGGTTCAGGGTAATACGCAGTATTTT. Translating gives CSGARGWTDTVQGNTQYF.

A note on this clonotype: A much larger clone lies a single base off, so this may be a read error. The chain links TRBV6-6 to TRBJ2-3; TRBD2 matches 11 bases. V trimming: 2 bases; J trimming: 4 bases; junction bases outside the gene matches: 8. The CDR3 contains 17 residues. Germline V gene lookup returns CDR1 MNHNY and CDR2 SVGAGI (reference sequence). CDR3 bases: TGTGCCAGCAGTTACCCCTTTCTAGCGGGGGGTGCAGATACGCAGTATTTT. Encoded protein: CASSYPFLAGGADTQYF.

This clonotype was seen a few times. The V gene is TRBV3-1, the J gene TRBJ2-3; D is undetermined. Germline V CDR1 and CDR2: LGHDT, YNNKEL (reference sequence). The CDR3 length is 13 residues. V lost 3 bases and J lost 6, with 10 bases in between. The CDR3 here is CASSQLFMDTQYF. The CDR3 DNA reads as TGTGCCAGCAGCCAGTTGTTTATGGATACGCAGTATTTT.

This clonotype was found many times. The CDR3 spells CASSRVESYNSPLHF. CDR3 in DNA: TGTGCCAGCAGTCGGGTGGAGTCCTATAATTCACCCCTCCACTTT. This rearrangement joins TRBV7-2 to TRBJ1-6; D not certain. This CDR3 spans 15 amino acids. The V and J ends lost 6 bases and 1 base respectively, with 10 bases between them. Per the germline V gene, CDR1 is SGHTA and CDR2 is FQGNSA.

At least ten counts were recorded for this clonotype. V is TRBV5-5 and J is TRBJ2-3, with D uncertain. Trimming cost V 4 bases and J 6 bases, with 6 bases left between them. The germline V gene has CDR1 SGHKS and CDR2 YYEKEE (reference sequence). CDR3 length equals 11 residues. CDR3 in amino acids: CASSPEDTQYF. The CDR3 DNA follows: TGTGCCAGCAGCCCAGAGGATACGCAGTATTTT.

In this sample, this clonotype turned up many times. The chain couples TRBV28 to TRBJ2-5, with D tentatively TRBD2 (6 bases). Germline CDR1 reads MDHEN; CDR2 reads SYDVKM. The CDR3 runs 14 residues. V shed 6 bases and J shed 3 bases, with 14 bases lying between them. The CDR3 DNA follows: TGTGCCAGCAGGCCGACTAGGCCCGAAGAGACCCAGTACTTC. It codes for CASRPTRPEETQYF.

As for this clonotype: Given a much more abundant clone one base away, this may be a read error. Here the CDR3 reads CASGLSPEGLYEQYF. CDR3 DNA sequence: TGTGCCAGCGGTTTATCCCCGGAAGGACTCTACGAGCAGTACTTC. The chain combines TRBV28 with TRBJ2-7; TRBD2 might be the D (5 bases). The length of the CDR3 is 15 residues. Germline V gene data show CDR1 as MDHEN and CDR2 as SYDVKM.

This clonotype has a count of ten or more. This chain links TRBV2 with TRBJ2-7, with 10 nucleotides matching TRBD1. This CDR3 has 14 residues. The ends lost 4 bases at V and 4 bases at J; junction bases unmatched: 4. Germline V gene data show CDR1 as SNHLY and CDR2 as FYNNEI. CDR3 in amino acids: CASSVPGQGYEQYF. The CDR3 nucleotides read TGTGCCAGCAGTGTTCCGGGACAGGGGTACGAGCAGTACTTC.

The chain links TRBV6-2 or TRBV6-3 to TRBJ1-1; D gene unclear. Germline V gene lookup returns CDR1 MNHEY and CDR2 SVGEGT. Trimming took 6 bases from V and 4 from J, leaving 18 bases between them. The CDR3 sequence is 15 residues long. CDR3 in amino acids: CASSPMGILSTEAFF. CDR3 DNA sequence: TGTGCCAGCAGCCCCATGGGAATTTTGAGCACTGAAGCTTTCTTT.

Points on this clonotype: Given the absence of the conserved phenylalanine or tryptophan at the CDR3 end, a read error is likely. The chain combines TRBV4-1 with TRBJ2-3, with D possibly being TRBD1 or TRBD2 (5 bases each). CDR1 and CDR2 (germline): MGHRA, YSYEKL. The CDR3 length is 16 residues. V lost 1 base, J lost 4 bases, and 15 bases lay in between. The CDR3 region is CASSQVLGLGADTQYL. DNA for the CDR3: TGCGCCAGCAGCCAAGTCTTGGGGCTCGGGGCAGATACGCAGTATCTT.

This clonotype was picked up many times. The chain recombines TRBV20-1 with TRBJ2-3; 9 bases fit TRBD2. The CDR3 sequence is 15 residues long. The germline V gene encodes CDR1 DFQATT and CDR2 SNEGSKA (reference sequence). The V and J ends lost 3 bases and 3 bases, in that order; junction bases with no gene match: 7. In DNA, the CDR3 is TGCAGTGCTAGCTCTCCTAGCGGGAAAACAGATACGCAGTATTTT. Its translation is CSASSPSGKTDTQYF.

About this clonotype: Just one base apart from a much larger clone, this may be a read error. J is TRBJ2-4 and V is TRBV21-1; TRBD1, as called in the table, went unchecked against the DNA. TRBV21-1 represents a pseudogene. The CDR3 length is 17 residues. For the CDR3, the DNA is TGTGCCAGCAGCCCTGATGCGGGACAGGGTACCGAAAACATTCAGTACTTC. Its protein product is CASSPDAGQGTENIQYF.

This clonotype occurred a few times. The chain couples TRBV20-1 to TRBJ2-7, with unresolved D. The CDR3 sequence is 13 residues long. Trimming cost V 1 base and J 3 bases, with 10 bases left between them. Germline V gene data show CDR1 as DFQATT and CDR2 as SNEGSKA (reference sequence). The CDR3 nucleotides read TGCAGTGCTAGAGGGGCAACTATCTACGAGCAGTACTTC. Translation: CSARGATIYEQYF.

This clonotype was counted only a few times. The chain couples TRBV5-1 to TRBJ2-7; a weak D match, TRBD2 (6 bases). Trimming cost V 8 bases and J 0 bases, with 12 bases left between them. This CDR3 has 13 amino acids. Per the germline V gene, CDR1 is SGHRS and CDR2 is YFSETQ. In nucleotides, the CDR3 is TGCGCCAGTACGGGACTCAGCTCCTACGAGCAGTACTTC. Amino acid sequence: CASTGLSSYEQYF.

The table lists this clonotype with many counts. The chain links TRBV7-9 to TRBJ2-7, with 7 positions matching TRBD1. The CDR3 totals 14 residues. The ends lost 5 bases at V and 4 bases at J; junction bases unmatched: 8. Germline CDR1 SEHNR, CDR2 FQNEAQ (reference sequence). The CDR3 DNA is TGTGCCAGCAGCCGGTGGGACAGTGGGTACGAGCAGTACTTC. It encodes CASSRWDSGYEQYF.

This clonotype was counted ten times or more. The chain combines TRBV7-9 with TRBJ2-3; D perhaps matches TRBD2 (6 bases). Germline CDR1 and CDR2: SEHNR and FQNEAQ (reference sequence). This CDR3 has 17 amino acids. Trimming shortened V by 4 bases and J by 4 bases, and 21 bases separated the two germline ends. For the CDR3, the DNA is TGTGCCAGCAGCTACTTCGGGGACTCAGTTCGCCCAGATACGCAGTATTTT. Translated, it gives CASSYFGDSVRPDTQYF.

Notes on this clonotype: This clone may be a read error of a much larger clone one base away. The chain employs TRBV9 and TRBJ2-2, with D unresolved. CDR3 length equals 18 residues. CDR1 is SGDLS and CDR2 is YYNGEE in the germline V gene. The CDR3 DNA follows: TGTGACAGCAGCGTAGCCTCCCAAGGTACACCCGAGACCGGGGAGCTGTTTTTT. Its protein is CDSSVASQGTPETGELFF.

This clonotype was recorded at least ten times. The gene calls are TRBV25-1 and TRBJ1-5, with D hard to call. Germline V gives CDR1 MGHDK, CDR2 SYGVNS. The V end lost 2 bases, the J end lost 5 bases, and 7 bases lay between the germline ends. This CDR3 has 13 amino acids. CDR3 nucleotides: TGTGCCAGCAGTGAAGGCCTTGATCAGCCCCAGCATTTT. Its protein product is CASSEGLDQPQHF.